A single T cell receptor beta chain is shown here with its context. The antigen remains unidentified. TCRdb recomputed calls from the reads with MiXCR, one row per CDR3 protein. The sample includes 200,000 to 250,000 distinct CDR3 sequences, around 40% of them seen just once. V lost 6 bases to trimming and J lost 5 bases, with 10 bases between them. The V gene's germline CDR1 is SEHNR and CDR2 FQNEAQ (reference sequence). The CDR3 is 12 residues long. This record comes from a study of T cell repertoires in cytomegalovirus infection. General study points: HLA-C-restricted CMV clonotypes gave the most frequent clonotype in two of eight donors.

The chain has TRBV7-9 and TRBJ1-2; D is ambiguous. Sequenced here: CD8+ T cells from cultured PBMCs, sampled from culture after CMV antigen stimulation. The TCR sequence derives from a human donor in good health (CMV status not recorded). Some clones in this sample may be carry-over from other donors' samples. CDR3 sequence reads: CASRVDVYGYTF. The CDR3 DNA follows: TGTGCCAGCAGGGTAGATGTGTATGGCTACACCTTC. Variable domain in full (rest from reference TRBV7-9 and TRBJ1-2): DTGVSQNPRHKITKRGQNVTFRCDPISEHNRLYWYRQTLGQGPEFLTYFQNEAQLEKSRLLSDRFSAERPKGSFSTLEIQRTEQGDSAMYLCASRVDVYGYTFGSGTRLTVV.